Below, 9 T cell receptor beta chains from the same sample are listed, as sequenced in a study of cytomegalovirus exposure and HLA in healthy donors. Researchers ran the PCR with 60 Vbeta and 13 Jbeta primers. Assay used: immunoSEQ multiplex PCR; TCRdb lists only in-frame clones, some missing. The repertoire holds 180,000 or so clones, with 65% to 85% as singletons. Sequenced sample: PBMCs. These TCRs come from a boy aged 2-9 years in good health and CMV-seronegative.

The CDR3 region is CASSLERQVKREQYF. In nucleotides, the CDR3 is TGTGCCAGCAGCTTAGAGCGACAGGTAAAACGCGAGCAGTACTTC. J is TRBJ2-7 and V is TRBV7-2; D is perhaps TRBD1 (6 bases). Germline CDR1 and CDR2: SGHTA and FQGNSA. Trimming removed 1 base from V and 6 bases from J, with 16 bases in between. CDR3 length equals 15 residues.

Points on this clone: The sample contains more than one DNA sequence encoding this CDR3. This chain links TRBV10-3 with TRBJ2-1, with 9 bases identical to TRBD1. Germline trimming cut 5 bases from V and 7 bases from J; bases unmatched to any gene: 3. The CDR3 runs to 13 residues. CDR1 and CDR2 from the germline V gene are ENHRY and SYGVKD. CDR3 sequence: CAISPGQGNEQFF. The DNA for the CDR3 is TGTGCCATCAGTCCGGGACAGGGAAATGAGCAGTTCTTC.

CDR3 bases: TGCAGCGTCAGGACAGGTAGCGGTAACCAGCCCCAGCATTTT. This sequence encodes CSVRTGSGNQPQHF. The genes are TRBV29-1 and TRBJ1-5, with 7 bases matching TRBD1. Losses at the gene ends were 6 bases for V and 7 bases for J; bases not matched to a gene: 12. The length of the CDR3 is 14 residues. The germline gives CDR1 SQVTM, CDR2 ANQGSEA.

This clone was observed a single time. The chain carries TRBV5-1 and TRBJ2-3; maybe TRBD2 (7 bases). The CDR3 has 16 residues. Germline V gene lookup returns CDR1 SGHRS and CDR2 YFSETQ. The germline V and J ends were trimmed by 0 bases and 0 bases, with 11 bases remaining between them. This CDR3 reads CASSLVGGQSTDTQYF. As DNA, the CDR3 is TGCGCCAGCAGCTTGGTCGGGGGGCAAAGCACAGATACGCAGTATTTT.

Only a few counts were recorded for this clone. The CDR3 reads CASSLGGYNGYTF. In nucleotides, the CDR3 is TGTGCCAGCAGCCTCGGGGGTTACAATGGCTACACCTTC. V is TRBV11-2 and J is TRBJ1-2, with D perhaps matching TRBD1 (5 bases). This CDR3 comprises 13 residues. Looked up from germline, CDR1 is SGHAT and CDR2 is FQNNGV. Trimming cost V 5 bases and J 6 bases, with 13 bases left between them.

This chain links TRBV7-8 with TRBJ2-5; D might be TRBD2 (5 bases). Trimming shortened V by 3 bases and J by 2 bases, and 10 bases separated the two germline ends. Germline-derived CDR1 and CDR2 are SGHVS and FQNEAQ. This CDR3 is built from 14 residues. Here the CDR3 DNA reads TGTGCCAGCAGCTTGTGGAGCGGACAAGAGACCCAGTACTTC. Protein sequence: CASSLWSGQETQYF.

Comment on this clone: A read error may produce the germline difference seen at one junction end. The chain uses TRBV6-6 and TRBJ2-2; 10 nucleotides match TRBD1. Germline CDR1 reads MNHNY; CDR2 reads SVGAGI (reference sequence). The CDR3 spans 11 residues. DNA of the CDR3: TGCGGGACAGGGGACACCGGGGAGCTGTTTTTT. Its protein product is CGTGDTGELFF.

The chain has TRBV27 and TRBJ1-1; D gene ambiguous. Germline V gene lookup returns CDR1 MNHEY and CDR2 SMNVEV (reference sequence). V shed 6 bases and J shed 1 base, with 15 bases lying between them. This CDR3 is 15 amino acids long. Written as DNA, the CDR3 is TGTGCCAGCAGCCTGTTGGGCAAAGGGAACACTGAAGCTTTCTTT. Amino acid sequence: CASSLLGKGNTEAFF.

The table lists this clone with a few counts. This sequence joins TRBV2 and TRBJ2-7, with D perhaps TRBD2 (6 bases). There are 12 residues in the CDR3. The V end was cut by 6 bases, the J end by 4 bases, with 10 bases between. The germline V gene has CDR1 SNHLY and CDR2 FYNNEI. This chain's CDR3 is CASSWTIYEQYF. The CDR3 DNA reads as TGTGCCAGCAGCTGGACTATTTACGAGCAGTACTTC.